The 32 T cell receptor beta chains given below trace back to one sample, sequenced in a study of tissue T cells after allogeneic stem cell transplantation. Only in-frame clones appear in the TCRdb table, and some are missing; sequencing was by immunoSEQ multiplex PCR. Counted here are around 7,000 clones, 50% occurring once; the ten biggest clones make up roughly an eighth. The time point was: mouse harvest day 7 after allogeneic transplant. Tail vein injection delivered 10^7 T-cell-depleted bone marrow cells and 10^6 splenic CD5+ T cells. The sample was lymph node tissue. These TCRs come from a female BALB/c mouse given C57BL/6 T cells with graft-versus-host disease after an allogeneic hematopoietic cell transplant.

By share, this clone counts as medium-sized. Mouse names are used for the genes. Read sequence stops 1 residue before the CDR3 end, and the germline J gene provides the missing end. The rearrangement joins TRBV19 to TRBJ2-7; D call uncertain. Trimming left V 2 bases short and J 3 bases short, with 6 bases between. Germline V lookup: CDR1 FNHDT, CDR2 SITEND (reference sequence). The CDR3 totals 12 residues. CDR3 bases read: TGTGCCAGCAGTATTAGGGTCTATGAACAGTAC. Protein sequence: CASSIRVYEQY. The whole CDR3 region reads CASSIRVYEQYF.

To note about this clone: All gene names here are mouse names. The DNA ends 1 residue before the CDR3 does, and the rest of the CDR3 is filled in from the germline J gene. The V call is TRBV29, the J call TRBJ2-7; the D call may be TRBD1 or TRBD2 (6 bases each). V lost 2 bases, J lost 7 bases, and 9 bases lay in between. CDR1 is MSHET, CDR2 SYDVDS, per germline. The CDR3 is 12 residues long. The CDR3 bases that were read are TGTGCTAGCAGTTTAGTGGGGGCGGAACAGTAC. It is translated as CASSLVGAEQY. The CDR3 reads in full as CASSLVGAEQYF.

Comments on this clone: These gene names are mouse names. The observed sequence ends 1 residue before the CDR3 terminus, with the missing tail filled in from the germline J gene. V gene TRBV3 combines with J gene TRBJ2-7, with 11 bases identical to TRBD2. The CDR3 loop spans 14 amino acids. The V and J ends lost 5 bases and 4 bases, in that order; junction bases with no gene match: 4. Looked up from germline, CDR1 is SNHLY and CDR2 is FYNGKV (reference sequence). CDR3 DNA (partial): TGTGCCAGCAGCCCGACTGGGGGGGGTTATGAACAGTAC. Translated, it gives CASSPTGGGYEQY. The entire CDR3 reads CASSPTGGGYEQYF.

In regard to this clone: Gene names denote mouse genes. From the germline J gene comes the end of the CDR3, since the read stops 1 residue before it. The chain employs TRBV13-1 and TRBJ2-5, with no clear D. The CDR3 totals 14 residues. V lost 2 bases and J lost 1, with 8 bases in between. Germline CDR1 is NSHNY and CDR2 is SYGAGN. CDR3 DNA (partial): TGTGCCAGCAGTGACAGGTACGACCAAGACACCCAGTAC. Amino acids: CASSDRYDQDTQY. Given in full, the CDR3 is CASSDRYDQDTQYF.

Only a few counts were recorded for this clone. All gene names here are mouse names. The sequenced CDR3 bases are TGTGCCAGCGGTGACCCGGGACAGACCTATGAACAGTAC. Translation: CASGDPGQTYEQY. In full, the CDR3 is CASGDPGQTYEQYF. J is TRBJ2-7 and V is TRBV13-2; 7 nucleotides agree with TRBD1. The read ends 1 residue early relative to the CDR3; the germline J gene fills the gap. Germline V CDR1 and CDR2: NNHNN, SYGAGS (reference sequence). After removal of 2 bases from V and 2 bases from J, the junction contained 4 bases not matched to a gene. The CDR3 spans 14 residues.

In regard to this clone: The gene symbols are mouse symbols. The read falls 1 residue short of the CDR3 end, and the missing part is taken from the germline J gene. The gene calls are TRBV2 and TRBJ2-7, with D possibly being TRBD1 (5 bases). Trimming left V 1 base short and J 3 bases short, with 10 bases between. CDR3 length: 14 amino acids. Germline lookup yields CDR1 LGHNA and CDR2 YSYQKL. CDR3: CASSQAPDIYEQYF. The part of the CDR3 DNA that was read is TGTGCCAGCAGCCAAGCCCCGGACATCTATGAACAGTAC.

To note about this clone: Genes and germline come from the mouse. The read stops 1 residue short of the end of the CDR3; the missing end is completed from the germline J gene. The chain has TRBV26 and TRBJ2-7; 9 positions match TRBD2. CDR3 length equals 13 residues. Per the germline V gene, CDR1 is KGHPV and CDR2 is FQNQEV (reference sequence). The trim removed 2 bases at V and 6 bases at J, leaving 2 bases unmatched. The CDR3 protein is CASSLGGGAEQYF. The part of the CDR3 DNA that was read is TGTGCCAGCAGTCTGGGTGGGGGGGCTGAACAGTAC.

Comment on this clone: The gene symbols are mouse symbols. The missing CDR3 end, 1 residue past where the read stops, is filled in from the germline J gene. The chain carries TRBV26 and TRBJ2-2; 10 nucleotides align to TRBD1. After removal of 4 bases from V and 2 bases from J, the junction contained 4 bases not matched to a gene. CDR1 and CDR2 (germline): KGHPV, FQNQEV (reference sequence). The CDR3 loop spans 16 amino acids. The CDR3 bases that were read are TGTGCCAGCAGTCCCCGGACAGGGGGGAACACCGGGCAGCTCTAC. Protein: CASSPRTGGNTGQLY. The whole CDR3 protein is CASSPRTGGNTGQLYF. Drawing the rest from reference TRBV26 and TRBJ2-2, the complete variable domain is NSKVIQTPRYLVKGQGQKAKMRCIPEKGHPVVFWYQQNKNNEFKFLINFQNQEVLQQIDMTEKRFSAECPSNSPCSLEIQSSEAGDSALYLCASSPRTGGNTGQLYFGEGSKLTVL.

About this clone itself: Germline and genes: mouse. The read comes to an end 1 residue before the CDR3 does, leaving the germline J gene to fill in the end. This chain links TRBV23 with TRBJ1-6. TRBJ1-6 is sorted into the ORF group, with uncertain function. The germline V gene encodes CDR1 KGHTA and CDR2 FQNQQP. This CDR3 has 13 amino acids. The part of the CDR3 DNA that was read is TGCTCCAGCAGTCAATCCGGACCCCCGCCCCTCTAC. Protein product: CSSSQSGPPPLY. The entire CDR3 protein is CSSSQSGPPPLYF.

A word on this clone: Gene names and germline refer to mouse. The read halts 1 residue ahead of the CDR3 end, with the missing end drawn from the germline J gene. The rearrangement joins TRBV24 to TRBJ1-5; TRBD1 is a possible D gene (6 bases). Trimming shortened V by 3 bases and J by 1 base, and 13 bases separated the two germline ends. Germline-derived CDR1 and CDR2 are KGHTA and FRNEEI. The CDR3 spans 16 residues. CDR3 DNA (partial): TGTGCCAGCAGTCTTGACAGGTTAGAGAACAACCAGGCTCCGCTT. Its protein is CASSLDRLENNQAPL. The CDR3 reads in full as CASSLDRLENNQAPLF.

This clone is medium-sized by share. The genes and germline here are from mouse. The read ends 1 residue early relative to the CDR3; the germline J gene fills the gap. V usage is TRBV13-2 and J usage is TRBJ1-4, with D tentatively TRBD1 (5 bases). Trimming left V 0 bases short and J 3 bases short, with 9 bases between. Per the germline V gene, CDR1 is NNHNN and CDR2 is SYGAGS (reference sequence). The CDR3 loop spans 15 amino acids. CDR3 DNA (partial): TGTGCCAGCGGTGATGCCCCAGGGCCCAACGAAAGATTATTT. Protein product: CASGDAPGPNERLF. The whole CDR3 sequence is CASGDAPGPNERLFF.

This clone occurred a few times. Genes here carry mouse names. The read terminates 1 residue before the CDR3 end, so the remaining end is supplied by the germline J gene. The chain combines TRBV13-3 with TRBJ1-4, with D possibly TRBD1 on 5 matching bases. The CDR3 is made up of 12 amino acids. Germline CDR1 and CDR2: NNHDY and SYVADS. V gave up 5 bases and J gave up 4 bases, with 6 bases separating them. The CDR3 reads CASRDNNERLFF. CDR3 bases read: TGTGCCAGCAGGGACAACAACGAAAGATTATTT.

Comment on this clone: The genes and germline here are from mouse. The CDR3 extends 1 residue past the end of the read, so its final part is completed from the germline J gene. The rearrangement links TRBV26 to TRBJ1-2; D remains unclear. CDR1 and CDR2 (germline): KGHPV, FQNQEV (reference sequence). V was cut by 1 base and J by 3 bases, with 6 bases left in between. There are 13 residues in the CDR3. The CDR3 is CASSLWGDSDYTF. Incomplete CDR3 DNA: TGTGCCAGCAGTCTGTGGGGTGACTCCGACTACACC. The full variable domain, completed using reference TRBV26 and TRBJ1-2, is NSKVIQTPRYLVKGQGQKAKMRCIPEKGHPVVFWYQQNKNNEFKFLINFQNQEVLQQIDMTEKRFSAECPSNSPCSLEIQSSEAGDSALYLCASSLWGDSDYTFGSGTRLLVI.

A note on this clone: Genes and germline are mouse. The CDR3 extends 1 residue past the end of the read, so its final part is completed from the germline J gene. The chain carries TRBV26 and TRBJ1-1; possibly TRBD1 for D (5 bases). Deletions cut 2 bases from V and 4 bases from J, with 8 bases between. Per the germline V gene, CDR1 is KGHPV and CDR2 is FQNQEV (reference sequence). The CDR3 sequence is 13 residues long. CDR3 sequence reads: CASSLRQSTEVFF. CDR3 bases read: TGTGCCAGCAGTCTGCGACAGAGCACAGAAGTCTTC.

This clone is labeled medium-sized. The germline and genes are mouse ones. The read finishes 1 residue shy of the CDR3 end, and the germline J gene is used to complete it. The chain carries TRBV26 and TRBJ1-2, with D perhaps matching TRBD1 (5 bases). From germline, CDR1 is KGHPV and CDR2 FQNQEV (reference sequence). This CDR3 is built from 14 residues. Trimming took 0 bases from V and 4 from J, leaving 9 bases between them. CDR3 bases read: TGTGCCAGCAGTCTGTCGCAGGGAGGCTCCGACTACACC. Protein: CASSLSQGGSDYT. In full, the CDR3 reads CASSLSQGGSDYTF.

In its sample, this clone was seen a few times. Gene names follow the mouse nomenclature. The CDR3 end lies 1 residue beyond the end of the read and is filled in from the germline J gene. The chain links TRBV12-1 to TRBJ2-5, with 10 bases lining up with TRBD1. Losses at the gene ends were 2 bases for V and 4 bases for J; bases not matched to a gene: 5. CDR3 size: 15 residues. CDR1 is SGHSN and CDR2 is HYEKVE in the germline V gene. CDR3 DNA (partial): TGTGCCAGCTCTCCCGACAGGGGGCGGGAAGACACCCAGTAC. Protein product: CASSPDRGREDTQY. The complete CDR3 protein is CASSPDRGREDTQYF.

As to this clone: Gene names are mouse gene names. The CDR3 is cut off 1 residue early in the read; its end comes from the germline J gene. The chain is built from TRBV19 and TRBJ1-4; D gene uncertain. This CDR3 region has 13 residues. Per the germline V gene, CDR1 is FNHDT and CDR2 is SITEND (reference sequence). Trimming stripped 3 bases from V and 6 bases from J, with 9 bases between. The CDR3 DNA, read in part, is TGTGCCAGCAGTAGAGGGAACCACGAAAGATTATTT. It specifies CASSRGNHERLF. The whole CDR3 protein is CASSRGNHERLFF. Drawing the rest from reference TRBV19 and TRBJ1-4, the complete variable domain is GGIITQTPKFLIGQEGQKLTLKCQQNFNHDTMYWYRQDSGKGLRLIYYSITENDLQKGDLSEGYDASREKKSSFSLTVTSAQKNEMAVFLCASSRGNHERLFFGHGTKLSVL.

To note about this clone: Gene names follow the mouse nomenclature. The read gets to within 1 residue of the CDR3 end, and the germline J gene fills in the rest. The chain employs TRBV13-3 and TRBJ2-7; 8 bases match TRBD2. V trimming: 2 bases; J trimming: 6 bases; junction bases outside the gene matches: 4. The CDR3 contains 13 residues. The germline gives CDR1 NNHDY, CDR2 SYVADS. Incomplete CDR3 DNA: TGTGCCAGCAGTGACTGGGGGGCGCTTGAACAGTAC. This translates into CASSDWGALEQY. The CDR3, in full, reads CASSDWGALEQYF.

For this clone: Gene and germline names: mouse. The CDR3 is cut off 1 residue early in the read; its end comes from the germline J gene. The chain links TRBV3 to TRBJ2-2; D uncertain. With 5 bases removed from V and 2 bases from J, the gap between germline ends came to 6 bases. This CDR3 contains 13 residues. Germline lookup yields CDR1 SNHLY and CDR2 FYNGKV (reference sequence). This CDR3 is CASSPYNTGQLYF. The CDR3 DNA, read in part, is TGTGCCAGCAGCCCCTACAACACCGGGCAGCTCTAC.

For this clone: Germline and genes here are mouse. With the read ending 1 residue before the CDR3 end, the germline J gene is used to fill in that end. V usage is TRBV26 and J usage is TRBJ1-2; D remains unclear. The CDR3 runs 12 residues. With 2 bases removed from V and 2 bases from J, the gap between germline ends came to 3 bases. Germline lookup yields CDR1 KGHPV and CDR2 FQNQEV (reference sequence). CDR3 DNA (partial): TGTGCCAGCAGTCTGGATAACTCCGACTACACC. It is translated as CASSLDNSDYT. The full CDR3 sequence reads CASSLDNSDYTF.

This clone was observed a handful of times. The genes are named according to mouse. The read finishes 1 residue shy of the CDR3 end, and the germline J gene is used to complete it. V gene TRBV5 combines with J gene TRBJ2-7; 9 bases align to TRBD2. The junction had 3 bases not matched to a gene; V was cut back by 4 bases and J by 2 bases. Germline-derived CDR1 and CDR2 are LGHNA and YNLKQL (reference sequence). The CDR3 is made up of 14 amino acids. The sequenced CDR3 bases are TGTGCCAGCAGCCCCTGGGGGGGAGCCTATGAACAGTAC. Its protein is CASSPWGGAYEQY. The entire CDR3 protein is CASSPWGGAYEQYF.

Of note for this clone: The genes are named according to mouse. The DNA ends 1 residue before the CDR3 does, and the rest of the CDR3 is filled in from the germline J gene. The rearrangement joins TRBV3 to TRBJ2-7; D may be TRBD1 (5 bases). CDR3 length: 12 amino acids. The germline gives CDR1 SNHLY, CDR2 FYNGKV (reference sequence). The V end was cut by 4 bases, the J end by 4 bases, with 8 bases between. CDR3: CASSSDRYEQYF. The CDR3 DNA, read in part, is TGTGCCAGCAGCTCAGACAGATATGAACAGTAC.

On this clone: Gene names and germline refer to mouse. The CDR3 extends 1 residue past the end of the read, so its final part is completed from the germline J gene. This sequence joins TRBV5 and TRBJ2-1; 10 bases agree with TRBD1. Germline CDR1 reads LGHNA; CDR2 reads YNLKQL (reference sequence). The length of the CDR3 is 17 residues. V shed 0 bases and J 3 bases; nucleotides not matched to a gene: 5. The sequenced CDR3 bases are TGTGCCAGCAGCCAAGATTGGACAGGGGGACGCTATGCTGAGCAGTTC. Protein: CASSQDWTGGRYAEQF. The whole CDR3 protein reads CASSQDWTGGRYAEQFF.

As concerns this clone: The gene names here belong to mouse. Read data end 1 residue before the CDR3 end; the end is taken from the germline J gene. The chain has TRBV3 and TRBJ2-4, with a possible D match to TRBD1 (6 bases). The V end lost 3 bases, the J end lost 0 bases, and 7 bases lay between the germline ends. This CDR3 has 14 residues. Looked up from germline, CDR1 is SNHLY and CDR2 is FYNGKV (reference sequence). CDR3 DNA (partial): TGTGCCAGCAGCTTCGGGACAAGTCAAAACACCTTGTAC. This translates into CASSFGTSQNTLY. The whole CDR3 sequence is CASSFGTSQNTLYF.

On this clone: Mouse names are used for the genes. From the germline J gene comes the end of the CDR3, since the read stops 1 residue before it. The rearrangement joins TRBV26 to TRBJ2-5; a possible D gene is TRBD2 (5 bases). CDR3 length: 13 residues. Germline lookup yields CDR1 KGHPV and CDR2 FQNQEV (reference sequence). Deletions cut 3 bases from V and 3 bases from J, with 7 bases between. The part of the CDR3 DNA that was read is TGTGCCAGCAGTCTTGGGGTTCAAGACACCCAGTAC. Its translation: CASSLGVQDTQY. The CDR3, in full, reads CASSLGVQDTQYF.

This clone is labeled medium-sized. Gene names refer to mouse genes. The DNA ends 1 residue before the CDR3 does, and the rest of the CDR3 is filled in from the germline J gene. V and J are TRBV12-1 and TRBJ2-5; 8 positions agree with TRBD2. The ends lost 0 bases at V and 6 bases at J; junction bases unmatched: 1. Germline V gene data show CDR1 as SGHSN and CDR2 as HYEKVE. CDR3 length: 13 amino acids. CDR3 sequence reads: CASSLLGGDTQYF. CDR3 bases read: TGTGCCAGCTCTCTCCTGGGGGGTGACACCCAGTAC.

Points on this clone: All gene names here are mouse names. The CDR3 end lies 1 residue beyond the end of the read and is filled in from the germline J gene. This sequence joins TRBV26 and TRBJ2-1; 9 positions agree with TRBD1. V dropped 4 bases and J dropped 5; count of bases not matched to a gene: 3. Germline V gives CDR1 KGHPV, CDR2 FQNQEV (reference sequence). The CDR3 loop spans 14 amino acids. The CDR3 sequence: CASSPRDRDAEQFF. The covered CDR3 bases are TGTGCCAGCAGTCCCCGGGACAGGGATGCTGAGCAGTTC.

Turning to this clone: Gene names and germline refer to mouse. Sequencing ends 1 residue short of the CDR3 end; the germline J gene provides the rest. The genes are TRBV26 and TRBJ2-4; TRBD1 aligns across 10 bases. Trimming at V came to 6 bases and at J to 7 bases, leaving 4 bases not matched to a gene. The CDR3 has 13 amino acids. The germline CDR1 and CDR2 sequences are KGHPV and FQNQEV (reference sequence). CDR3 region: CASRGTGVDTLYF. CDR3 bases read: TGTGCCAGCAGGGGGACAGGGGTGGACACCTTGTAC.

This clone has a handful of counts. Gene names are mouse gene names. With the read ending 1 residue before the CDR3 end, the germline J gene is used to fill in that end. The rearrangement uses TRBV12-1 and TRBJ1-4, with a possible D match to TRBD1 (6 bases). The V and J ends lost 4 bases and 4 bases respectively, with 9 bases between them. Looked up from germline, CDR1 is SGHSN and CDR2 is HYEKVE. The CDR3 totals 13 residues. CDR3 sequence: CASSRDNNERLFF. The covered CDR3 bases are TGTGCCAGCTCACGGGACAACAACGAAAGATTATTT.

For this clone: Gene labels here are mouse ones. The CDR3 is cut off 1 residue early in the read; its end comes from the germline J gene. The V call is TRBV26, the J call TRBJ2-5; no reliable D call. Trimming stripped 0 bases from V and 3 bases from J, with 10 bases between. This CDR3 comprises 15 residues. CDR1 and CDR2 (germline): KGHPV, FQNQEV (reference sequence). CDR3 DNA, as far as it was read: TGTGCCAGCAGTCTGTCGAGACAAAGACAAGACACCCAGTAC. This sequence encodes CASSLSRQRQDTQY. The CDR3 in full is CASSLSRQRQDTQYF.

Details on this clone: All gene names here are mouse names. The read finishes 1 residue shy of the CDR3 end, and the germline J gene is used to complete it. This chain joins TRBV26 and TRBJ2-2; D not resolved. This CDR3 is built from 13 residues. Trimming stripped 0 bases from V and 7 bases from J, with 6 bases between. CDR1 is KGHPV, CDR2 FQNQEV, per germline (reference sequence). The CDR3 bases that were read are TGTGCCAGCAGTCTGTCGGAGAGCGGGCAGCTCTAC. This gives the protein CASSLSESGQLY. The whole CDR3 is CASSLSESGQLYF.

In regard to this clone: Genes and germline are mouse. The read ends 1 residue shy of where the CDR3 ends; the end is completed using the germline J gene. The chain is built from TRBV23 and TRBJ2-5; TRBD1, the table's D call, was not compared with the DNA. CDR3 length equals 14 residues. Germline CDR1 is KGHTA and CDR2 is FQNQQP. CDR3 bases read: TGCTCCAGCAGGAGACAGGGCGGACAAGACACCCAGTAC. It codes for CSSRRQGGQDTQY. The full CDR3 protein is CSSRRQGGQDTQYF. Full variable domain (remainder filled in from reference TRBV23 and TRBJ2-5): DAAVTQKPRYLIKMKGQEAEMKCIPEKGHTAVFWYQQKQSKELKFLIYFQNQQPLDQIDMVKERFSAVCPSSSLCSLGIRTCEAEDSALYLCSSRRQGGQDTQYFGPGTRLLVL.